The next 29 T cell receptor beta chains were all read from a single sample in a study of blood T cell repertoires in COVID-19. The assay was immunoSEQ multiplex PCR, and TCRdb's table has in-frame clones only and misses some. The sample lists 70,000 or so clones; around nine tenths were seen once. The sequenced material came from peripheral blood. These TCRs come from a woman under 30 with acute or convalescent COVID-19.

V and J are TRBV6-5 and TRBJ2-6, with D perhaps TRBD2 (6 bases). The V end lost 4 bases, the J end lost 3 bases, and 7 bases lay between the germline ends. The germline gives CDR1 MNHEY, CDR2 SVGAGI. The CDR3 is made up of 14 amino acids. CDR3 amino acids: CASSFGGGANVLTF. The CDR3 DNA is TGTGCCAGCAGTTTCGGGGGTGGGGCCAACGTCCTGACTTTC.

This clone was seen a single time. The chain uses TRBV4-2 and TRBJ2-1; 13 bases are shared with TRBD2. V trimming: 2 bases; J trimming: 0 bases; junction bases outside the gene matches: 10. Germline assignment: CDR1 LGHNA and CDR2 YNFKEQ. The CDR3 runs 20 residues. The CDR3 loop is CASSQPGGTSGGASYNEQFF. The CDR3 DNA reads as TGTGCCAGCAGCCAACCAGGGGGCACTAGCGGGGGGGCCTCCTACAATGAGCAGTTCTTC.

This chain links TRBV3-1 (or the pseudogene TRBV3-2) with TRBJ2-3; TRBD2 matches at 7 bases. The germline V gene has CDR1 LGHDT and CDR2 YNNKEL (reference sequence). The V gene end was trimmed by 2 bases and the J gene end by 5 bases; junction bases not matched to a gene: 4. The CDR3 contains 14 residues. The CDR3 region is CASSQRTRIDTQYF. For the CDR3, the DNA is TGTGCCAGCAGCCAAAGGACTAGAATAGATACGCAGTATTTT.

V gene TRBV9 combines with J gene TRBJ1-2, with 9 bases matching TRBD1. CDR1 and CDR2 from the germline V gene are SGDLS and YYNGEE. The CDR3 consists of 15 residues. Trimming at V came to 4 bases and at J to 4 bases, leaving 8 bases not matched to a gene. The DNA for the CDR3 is TGTGCCAGCAGCATCCGGGACAGGGACTTCTATGGCTACACCTTC. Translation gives CASSIRDRDFYGYTF.

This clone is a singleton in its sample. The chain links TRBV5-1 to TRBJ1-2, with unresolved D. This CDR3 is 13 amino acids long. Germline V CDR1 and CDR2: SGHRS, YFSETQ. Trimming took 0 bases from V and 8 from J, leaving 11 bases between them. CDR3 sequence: CASSLDLGVGYTF. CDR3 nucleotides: TGCGCCAGCAGCTTGGATCTGGGCGTGGGCTACACCTTC. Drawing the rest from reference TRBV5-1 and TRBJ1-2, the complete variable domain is KAGVTQTPRYLIKTRGQQVTLSCSPISGHRSVSWYQQTPGQGLQFLFEYFSETQRNKGNFPGRFSGRQFSNSRSEMNVSTLELGDSALYLCASSLDLGVGYTFGSGTRLTVV.

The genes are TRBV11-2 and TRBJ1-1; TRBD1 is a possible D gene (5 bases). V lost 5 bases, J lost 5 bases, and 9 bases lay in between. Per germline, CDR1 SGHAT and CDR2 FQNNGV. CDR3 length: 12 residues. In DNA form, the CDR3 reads TGTGCCAGCAGCACAGGATTAACTGAAGCTTTCTTT. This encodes CASSTGLTEAFF.

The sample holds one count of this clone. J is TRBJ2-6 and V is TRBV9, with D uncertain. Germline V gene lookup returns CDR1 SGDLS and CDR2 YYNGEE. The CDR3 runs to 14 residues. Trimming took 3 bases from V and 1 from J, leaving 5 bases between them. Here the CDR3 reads CASSASSGANVLTF. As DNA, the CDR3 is TGTGCCAGCAGCGCATCATCTGGGGCCAACGTCCTGACTTTC.

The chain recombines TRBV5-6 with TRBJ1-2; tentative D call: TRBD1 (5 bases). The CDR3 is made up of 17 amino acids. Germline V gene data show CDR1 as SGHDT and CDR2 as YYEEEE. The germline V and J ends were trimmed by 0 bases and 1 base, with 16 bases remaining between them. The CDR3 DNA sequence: TGTGCCAGCAGCTTGGGTGTCGGGGGAGATTATAACTATGGCTACACCTTC. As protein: CASSLGVGGDYNYGYTF. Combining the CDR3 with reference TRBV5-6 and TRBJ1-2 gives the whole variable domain DAGVTQSPTHLIKTRGQQVTLRCSPKSGHDTVSWYQQALGQGPQFIFQYYEEEERQRGNFPDRFSGHQFPNYSSELNVNALLLGDSALYLCASSLGVGGDYNYGYTFGSGTRLTVV.

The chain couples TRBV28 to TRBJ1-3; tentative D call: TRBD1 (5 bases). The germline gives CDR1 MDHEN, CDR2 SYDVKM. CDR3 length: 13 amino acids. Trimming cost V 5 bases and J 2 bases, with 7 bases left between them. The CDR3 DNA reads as TGTGCCAGCAGTACGGGGGCTGGAAACACCATATATTTT. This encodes CASSTGAGNTIYF.

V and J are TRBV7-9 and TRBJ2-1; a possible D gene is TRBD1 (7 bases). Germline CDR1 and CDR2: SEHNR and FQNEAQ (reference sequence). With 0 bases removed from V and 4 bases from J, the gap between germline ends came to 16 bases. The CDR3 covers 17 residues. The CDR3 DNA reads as TGTGCCAGCAGCTTAGCGGTGGGCTCAGGGGGGTACAATGAGCAGTTCTTC. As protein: CASSLAVGSGGYNEQFF.

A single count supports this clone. The chain's CDR3 is CASSIVVGTGGEKLFF. CDR3 DNA: TGTGCCAGTAGTATTGTCGTCGGGACAGGGGGCGAAAAACTGTTTTTT. The chain uses TRBV19 and TRBJ1-4; TRBD1 aligns across 12 bases. J lost 8 bases, V lost 3 bases, and 7 bases had no gene match. The germline V gene has CDR1 LNHDA and CDR2 SQIVND (reference sequence). CDR3 size: 16 residues.

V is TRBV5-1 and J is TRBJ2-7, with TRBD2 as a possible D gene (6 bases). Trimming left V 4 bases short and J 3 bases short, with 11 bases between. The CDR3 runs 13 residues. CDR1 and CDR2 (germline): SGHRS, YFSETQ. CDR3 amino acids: CASSTQEGYEQYF. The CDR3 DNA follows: TGCGCCAGCAGCACCCAGGAGGGCTACGAGCAGTACTTC.

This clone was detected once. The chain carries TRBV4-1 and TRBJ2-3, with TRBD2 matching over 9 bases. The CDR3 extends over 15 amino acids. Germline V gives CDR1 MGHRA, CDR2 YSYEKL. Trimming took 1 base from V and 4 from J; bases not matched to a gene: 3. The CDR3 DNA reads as TGCGCCAGCAGCCAAGTTAGCGGGGGTCCAGATACGCAGTATTTT. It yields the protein CASSQVSGGPDTQYF.

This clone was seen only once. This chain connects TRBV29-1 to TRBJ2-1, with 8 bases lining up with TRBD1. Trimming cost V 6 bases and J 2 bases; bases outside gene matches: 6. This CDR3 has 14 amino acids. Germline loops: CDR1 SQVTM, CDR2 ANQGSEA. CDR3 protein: CSVFDRGPYNEQFF. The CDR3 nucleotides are TGCAGCGTCTTCGACAGGGGACCCTACAATGAGCAGTTCTTC.

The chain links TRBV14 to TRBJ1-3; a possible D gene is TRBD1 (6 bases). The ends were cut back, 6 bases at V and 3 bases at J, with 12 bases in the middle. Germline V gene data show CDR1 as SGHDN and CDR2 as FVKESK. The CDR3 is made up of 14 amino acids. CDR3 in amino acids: CASRRSGDGNTIYF. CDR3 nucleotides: TGTGCCAGCAGGCGTTCAGGGGATGGAAACACCATATATTTT.

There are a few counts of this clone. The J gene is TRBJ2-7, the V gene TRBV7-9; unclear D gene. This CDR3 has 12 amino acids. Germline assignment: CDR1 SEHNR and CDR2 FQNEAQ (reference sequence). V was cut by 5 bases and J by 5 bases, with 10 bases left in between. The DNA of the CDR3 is TGTGCCAGCAGCCTCAGCGAGAACGAGCAGTACTTC. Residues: CASSLSENEQYF.

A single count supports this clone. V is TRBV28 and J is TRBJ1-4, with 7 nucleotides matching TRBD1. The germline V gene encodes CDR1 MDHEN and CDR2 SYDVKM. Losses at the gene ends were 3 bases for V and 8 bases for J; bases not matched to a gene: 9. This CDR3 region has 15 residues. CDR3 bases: TGTGCCAGCAGTTTTCCTAACAGGGGCGAAGAAAAACTGTTTTTT. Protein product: CASSFPNRGEEKLFF.

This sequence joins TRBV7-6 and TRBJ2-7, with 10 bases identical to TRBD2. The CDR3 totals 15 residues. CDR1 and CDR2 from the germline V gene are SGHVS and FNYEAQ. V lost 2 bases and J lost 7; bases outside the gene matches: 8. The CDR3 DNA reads TGTGCCAGCAGCTTAAGCAGCGGGAGGGCTCATGAGCAGTACTTC. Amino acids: CASSLSSGRAHEQYF. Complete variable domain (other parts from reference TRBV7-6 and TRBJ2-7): GAGVSQSPRYKVTKRGQDVALRCDPISGHVSLYWYRQALGQGPEFLTYFNYEAQQDKSGLPNDRFSAERPEGSISTLTIQRTEQRDSAMYRCASSLSSGRAHEQYFGPGTRLTVT.

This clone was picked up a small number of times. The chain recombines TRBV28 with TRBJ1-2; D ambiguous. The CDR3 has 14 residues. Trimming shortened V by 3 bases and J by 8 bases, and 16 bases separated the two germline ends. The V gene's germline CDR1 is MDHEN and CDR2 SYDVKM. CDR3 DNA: TGTGCCAGCAGTTTTCTCTTGGCGGAGAACGGCTACACCTTC. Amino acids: CASSFLLAENGYTF.

The CDR3 DNA reads TGTGCCTGGAGCTTAGCGGGAGGGTCCTACAATGAGCAGTTCTTC. Protein: CAWSLAGGSYNEQFF. The rearrangement links TRBV30 to TRBJ2-1; 11 nucleotides match TRBD2. V gave up 3 bases and J gave up 1 base; unmatched junction bases: 2. The CDR3 runs to 15 residues. Germline-derived CDR1 and CDR2 are GTSNPN and SVGIG (reference sequence). The variable domain in full, with the rest retrieved from reference TRBV30 and TRBJ2-1, is SQTIHQWPATLVQPVGSPLSLECTVEGTSNPNLYWYRQAAGRGLQLLFYSVGIGQISSEVPQNLSASRPQDRQFILSSKKLLLSDSGFYLCAWSLAGGSYNEQFFGPGTRLTVL.

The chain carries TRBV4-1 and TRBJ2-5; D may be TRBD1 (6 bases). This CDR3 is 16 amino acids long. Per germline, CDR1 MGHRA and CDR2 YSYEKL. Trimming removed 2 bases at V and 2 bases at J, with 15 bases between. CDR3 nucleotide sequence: TGCGCCAGCAGCCAAAAGGTTCGGGACAATCAAGAGACCCAGTACTTC. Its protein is CASSQKVRDNQETQYF.

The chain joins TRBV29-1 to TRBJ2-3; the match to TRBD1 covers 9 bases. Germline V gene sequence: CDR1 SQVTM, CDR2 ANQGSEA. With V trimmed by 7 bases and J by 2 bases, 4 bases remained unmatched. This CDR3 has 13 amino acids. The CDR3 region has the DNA TGCAGCGGGCGACAGGGGGTCACAGATACGCAGTATTTT. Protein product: CSGRQGVTDTQYF.

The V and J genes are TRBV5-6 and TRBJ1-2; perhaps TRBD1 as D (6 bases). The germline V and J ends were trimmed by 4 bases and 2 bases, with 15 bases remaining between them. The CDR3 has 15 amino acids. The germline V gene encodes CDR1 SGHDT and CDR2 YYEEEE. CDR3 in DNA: TGTGCCAGCAGCCCGTACAGGGTTTCGAACTATGGCTACACCTTC. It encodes CASSPYRVSNYGYTF.

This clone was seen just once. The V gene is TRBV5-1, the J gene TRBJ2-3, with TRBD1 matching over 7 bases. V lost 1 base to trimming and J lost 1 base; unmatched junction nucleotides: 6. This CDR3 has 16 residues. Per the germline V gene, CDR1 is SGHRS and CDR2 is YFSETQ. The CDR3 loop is CASSLTGAGGTDTQYF. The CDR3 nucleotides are TGCGCCAGCAGCTTGACAGGGGCTGGGGGCACAGATACGCAGTATTTT. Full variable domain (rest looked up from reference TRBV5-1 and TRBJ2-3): KAGVTQTPRYLIKTRGQQVTLSCSPISGHRSVSWYQQTPGQGLQFLFEYFSETQRNKGNFPGRFSGRQFSNSRSEMNVSTLELGDSALYLCASSLTGAGGTDTQYFGPGTRLTVL.

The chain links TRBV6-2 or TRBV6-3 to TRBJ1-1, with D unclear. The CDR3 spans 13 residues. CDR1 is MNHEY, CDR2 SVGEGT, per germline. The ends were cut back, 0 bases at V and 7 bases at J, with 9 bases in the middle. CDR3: CASSYSFGGEAFF. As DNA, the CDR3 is TGTGCCAGCAGTTACTCGTTTGGCGGTGAAGCTTTCTTT.

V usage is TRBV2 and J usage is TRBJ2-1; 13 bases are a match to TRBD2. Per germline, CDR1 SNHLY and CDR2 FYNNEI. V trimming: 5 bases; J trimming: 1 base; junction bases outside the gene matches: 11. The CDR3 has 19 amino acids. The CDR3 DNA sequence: TGTGCCAGCAGTTCTCCGGGACTAGCGGGAACTGCTTCCTACAATGAGCAGTTCTTC. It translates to CASSSPGLAGTASYNEQFF.

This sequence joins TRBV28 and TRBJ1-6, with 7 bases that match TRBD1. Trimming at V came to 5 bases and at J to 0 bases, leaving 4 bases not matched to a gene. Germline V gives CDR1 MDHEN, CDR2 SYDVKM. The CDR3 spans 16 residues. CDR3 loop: CASSTDRDSYNSPLHF. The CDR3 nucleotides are TGTGCCAGCAGTACCGACAGGGACTCCTATAATTCACCCCTCCACTTT.

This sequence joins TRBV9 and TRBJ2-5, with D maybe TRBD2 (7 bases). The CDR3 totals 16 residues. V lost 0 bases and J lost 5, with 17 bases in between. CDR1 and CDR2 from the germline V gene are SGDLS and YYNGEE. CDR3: CASSVASRGGLETQYF. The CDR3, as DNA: TGTGCCAGCAGCGTAGCAAGCAGGGGAGGGTTGGAGACCCAGTACTTC.

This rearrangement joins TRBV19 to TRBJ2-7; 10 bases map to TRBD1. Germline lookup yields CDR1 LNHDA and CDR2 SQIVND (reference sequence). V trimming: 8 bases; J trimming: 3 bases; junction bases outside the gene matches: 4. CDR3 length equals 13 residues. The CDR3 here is CASAGTGDYEQYF. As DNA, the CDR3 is TGTGCCAGTGCCGGGACAGGGGACTACGAGCAGTACTTC.